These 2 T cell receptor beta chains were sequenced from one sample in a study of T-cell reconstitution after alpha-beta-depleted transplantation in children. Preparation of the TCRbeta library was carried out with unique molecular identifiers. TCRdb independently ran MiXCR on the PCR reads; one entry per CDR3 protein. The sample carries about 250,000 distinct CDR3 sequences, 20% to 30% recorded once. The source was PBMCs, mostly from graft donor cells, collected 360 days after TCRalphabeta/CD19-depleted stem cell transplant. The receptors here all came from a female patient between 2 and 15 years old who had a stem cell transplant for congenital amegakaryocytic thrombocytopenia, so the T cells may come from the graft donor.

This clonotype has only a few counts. For the CDR3, the DNA is TGTGCCAGCAGCGTAGAGGCCAGGAGCGAGCAGTACTTC. Translation gives CASSVEARSEQYF. The V call is TRBV9, the J call TRBJ2-7, with D uncertain. Germline V gene sequence: CDR1 SGDLS, CDR2 YYNGEE. The CDR3 contains 13 residues. V was trimmed by 0 bases and J by 6 bases, leaving 10 bases between them. The full variable domain, with the rest looked up from reference TRBV9 and TRBJ2-7, is DSGVTQTPKHLITATGQRVTLRCSPRSGDLSVYWYQQSLDQGLQFLIQYYNGEERAKGNILERFSAQQFPDLHSELNLSSLELGDSALYFCASSVEARSEQYFGPGTRLTVT.

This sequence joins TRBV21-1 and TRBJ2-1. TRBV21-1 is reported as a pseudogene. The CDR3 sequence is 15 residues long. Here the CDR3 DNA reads TGTGCCAGCAGCAATCAGGCAGTATCTTACAATGAGCAGTTCTTC. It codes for CASSNQAVSYNEQFF.